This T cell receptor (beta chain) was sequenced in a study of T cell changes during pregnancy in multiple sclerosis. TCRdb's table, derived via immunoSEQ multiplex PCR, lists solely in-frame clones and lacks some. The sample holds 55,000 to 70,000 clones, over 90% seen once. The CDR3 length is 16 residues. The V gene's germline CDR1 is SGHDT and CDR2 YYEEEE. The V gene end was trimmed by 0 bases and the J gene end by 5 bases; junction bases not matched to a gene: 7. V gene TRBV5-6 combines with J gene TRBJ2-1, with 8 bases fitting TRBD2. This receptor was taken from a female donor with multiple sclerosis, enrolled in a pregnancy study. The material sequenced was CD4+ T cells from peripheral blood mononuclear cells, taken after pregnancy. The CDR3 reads CASSLGAGVIDNEQFF. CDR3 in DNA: TGTGCCAGCAGCTTGGGAGCGGGAGTAATAGACAATGAGCAGTTCTTC.